These T cell receptor beta chains were read from a single sample in a study of blood T cell repertoires in COVID-19. Measured with immunoSEQ multiplex PCR; TCRdb has only the in-frame clones, and not every one. The data hold around 200,000 clones, with about 86% observed a single time. The sequenced material came from peripheral blood. All receptors derive from a young man with active or convalescent COVID-19. Both conserved end residues are part of each CDR3. The D gene is left open where the match is weak. The listing skips clone size in some rows; elsewhere it reads once, few, many or a size class.

D,size,J,V,DNA,CDR3
NA,NA,TRBJ2-7,TRBV7-9,TGTGCCAGCAGCCCGACTAGTATCCCCTACGAGCAGTACTTC,CASSPTSIPYEQYF
TRBD1,NA,TRBJ2-7,TRBV18,TGTGCCAGCTCACCTCGACAGGGGGAGGGGTCCTACGAGCAGTACTTC,CASSPRQGEGSYEQYF
NA,NA,TRBJ1-3,TRBV7-2,TGTGCCAGCAGCTTTCCGGGGATGGACACCATATATTTT,CASSFPGMDTIYF
NA,NA,TRBJ1-5,TRBV2,TGTGCCAGCAGTGGGCAGGGCAATCAGCCCCAGCATTTT,CASSGQGNQPQHF
NA,NA,TRBJ2-3,TRBV12-3/TRBV12-4,TGTGCCAGCAGTTCCTCCACAGATACGCAGTATTTT,CASSSSTDTQYF
TRBD1,NA,TRBJ2-1,TRBV5-4,TGTGCCAGCAGCCCGGAAGGGACAGGGCTAAATGAGCAGTTCTTC,CASSPEGTGLNEQFF
TRBD1,once,TRBJ1-1,TRBV28,TGTGCCAGCAGTTTGGGACAGCTTGAAGCTTTCTTT,CASSLGQLEAFF
NA,NA,TRBJ1-2,TRBV28,TGTGCCAGCAGCCTTGCGGACAGCGCCTATGGCTACACCTTC,CASSLADSAYGYTF
NA,NA,TRBJ2-3,TRBV3-1/TRBV3-2,TGTGCCAGCAGCCTACACAGCGGGACAGATACGCAGTATTTT,CASSLHSGTDTQYF
TRBD1,NA,TRBJ1-2,TRBV19,TGTGCCAGTAGCCCCAGCGGTAGGACAGGGAACTATGGCTACACCTTC,CASSPSGRTGNYGYTF
NA,NA,TRBJ1-2,TRBV9,TGTGCCAGCAGCGCACACCCTGGTGAGGGTACGGCTTTTGGCTACACCTTC,CASSAHPGEGTAFGYTF
NA,NA,TRBJ1-2,TRBV6-4,TGTGCCAGCAGTCGGGGAGGGAGCCACTATGGCTACACCTTC,CASSRGGSHYGYTF
TRBD1,NA,TRBJ1-2,TRBV27,TGTGCCAGCAGTCCCCTGCCAGGACAGGGGGCTTATGGCTACACCTTC,CASSPLPGQGAYGYTF
NA,few,TRBJ1-3,TRBV9,TGTGCCAGCAGCGTAACCCAGGGAAACACCATATATTTT,CASSVTQGNTIYF
NA,NA,TRBJ1-5,TRBV30,TGTGCCTGGAGTGTGCAGTTCAATCAGCCCCAGCATTTT,CAWSVQFNQPQHF
TRBD2,NA,TRBJ2-5,TRBV5-1,TGCGCCAGCAGCTTGGGGGTTAGCGGGGGACAAGAGACCCAGTACTTC,CASSLGVSGGQETQYF
TRBD2,NA,TRBJ2-2,TRBV6-5,TGTGCCAGCAGGGTAGCGGGAGTCACCGGGGAGCTGTTTTTT,CASRVAGVTGELFF
TRBD1,NA,TRBJ2-3,TRBV15,TGTGCCACCAGCCGACGACAGGGGGTGACAGATACGCAGTATTTT,CATSRRQGVTDTQYF
TRBD2,NA,TRBJ2-4,TRBV15,TGTGCCACCAGCGGTCTAGCGGGAGGGCCCCAAAACATTCAGTACTTC,CATSGLAGGPQNIQYF
NA,once,TRBJ1-2,TRBV30,TGTGCCTGGAGTCTTGGTCCCGACATTTATGGCTACACCTTC,CAWSLGPDIYGYTF
NA,NA,TRBJ2-6,TRBV6-5,TGTGCCAGCACCCAGTCGTCAGGGGCCAACGTCCTGACTTTC,CASTQSSGANVLTF
TRBD2,NA,TRBJ2-1,TRBV3-1/TRBV3-2,TGTGCCAGCAGCCCGGTCTTCCTAGCGGATAGAGAGCAGTTCTTC,CASSPVFLADREQFF
NA,NA,TRBJ2-3,TRBV30,TGTGCCTGGAGTGTGGCGGTGGCAGATACGCAGTATTTT,CAWSVAVADTQYF
TRBD1,NA,TRBJ1-6,TRBV7-9,TGTGCCAGCAGCCGCAACAGGGGCGGTTCACCCCTCCACTTT,CASSRNRGGSPLHF
NA,NA,TRBJ1-5,TRBV2,TGTGCCACCCGAGGGGGACCAGGCAATCAGCCCCAGCATTTT,CATRGGPGNQPQHF
TRBD1,few,TRBJ1-4,TRBV29-1,TGCAGCGTGTCGACAGGGGTGACTGAAAAACTGTTTTTT,CSVSTGVTEKLFF
NA,NA,TRBJ2-5,TRBV24-1,TGTGCCACCAGTGATTTTAAGTCCGACAACAACCAAGAGACCCAGTACTTC,CATSDFKSDNNQETQYF
TRBD1,NA,TRBJ1-1,TRBV6-2/TRBV6-3,TGTGCCAGCAGTAAACCGACAGGGGCTGAAGCTTTCTTT,CASSKPTGAEAFF
NA,NA,TRBJ1-5,TRBV7-2,TGTGCCAGCAGCGCCTCCACTAATCAGCCCCAGCATTTT,CASSASTNQPQHF
NA,once,TRBJ2-3,TRBV6-5,TGTGCCAGCAGCTCCCCGGGGGAAAGCACAGATACGCAGTATTTT,CASSSPGESTDTQYF
NA,NA,TRBJ2-3,TRBV5-6,TGTGCCAGCAGCTTGGCCGCTAGCCTCCCAGATACGCAGTATTTT,CASSLAASLPDTQYF
TRBD1,NA,TRBJ1-2,TRBV19,TGTGCCAGTAGCCCGGGACAGAGCAATGGCTACACCTTC,CASSPGQSNGYTF
NA,NA,TRBJ2-4,TRBV7-2,TGTGCCAGCAGCCCAACAGGGCCGGTCGCCAAAAACATTCAGTACTTC,CASSPTGPVAKNIQYF
TRBD1,NA,TRBJ1-6,TRBV18,TGTGCCAGCTCACCGGGACAGGAGGCACCCCTCCACTTT,CASSPGQEAPLHF
TRBD1,NA,TRBJ1-2,TRBV6-2/TRBV6-3,TGTGCCAGCAGTGGGGGACAGGGATATGGCTACACCTTC,CASSGGQGYGYTF
NA,NA,TRBJ2-7,TRBV20-1,TGCAGTGCTCGGGAAATTTCACGGCAGTACTTC,CSAREISRQYF
TRBD1,NA,TRBJ1-5,TRBV10-3,TGTGCCATCAGCCGAGACAGGGGGAGCGATCAGCCCCAGCATTTT,CAISRDRGSDQPQHF
NA,once,TRBJ1-5,TRBV6-1,TGTGCCAGCCGTGACGGGTTCAATCAGCCCCAGCATTTT,CASRDGFNQPQHF